These 4 T cell receptor beta chains came from one sample sequenced in a study of post-analysis software for immune sequencing data. Overall study results and limits: TRBV5-6, TRBV5-1 and TRBV20-1 belonged to a set of a handful of TRBV segments that were more frequent in patients than controls.

Their recognized antigens are unknown. Unique molecular identifiers featured in each of the TCR beta cDNA libraries. TCRdb used MiXCR to reprocess the PCR reads, holding one entry per CDR3 protein. Of almost 700,000 distinct CDR3 sequences listed, roughly three fifths are singletons. Sequenced input: blood. The receptors were gathered from a girl aged 2-15 years with multiple sclerosis.

The gene calls are TRBV7-2 and TRBJ2-1; TRBD2 matches at 11 bases. Germline V gene data show CDR1 as SGHTA and CDR2 as FQGNSA. The length of the CDR3 is 19 residues. Trimming at V came to 3 bases and at J to 4 bases, leaving 14 bases not matched to a gene. The DNA of the CDR3 is TGTGCCAGCAGCTTGGCGGGACTAGCGGCCCAAAAGGGTTACAATGAGCAGTTCTTC. It codes for CASSLAGLAAQKGYNEQFF.

The genes are TRBV7-2 and TRBJ2-3, with D maybe TRBD2 (5 bases). The CDR3 is 13 amino acids. Germline CDR1 reads SGHTA; CDR2 reads FQGNSA. Trimming took off 2 bases at V and 5 bases at J, with 8 bases between the two ends. This chain's CDR3 is CASSLRDRDTQYF. CDR3 DNA sequence: TGTGCCAGCAGCTTACGGGATCGAGATACGCAGTATTTT.

The rearrangement joins TRBV28 to TRBJ1-5; unclear D gene. V shed 3 bases and J shed 7 bases, with 10 bases lying between them. The CDR3 consists of 13 residues. Germline CDR1 and CDR2: MDHEN and SYDVKM. The DNA of the CDR3 is TGTGCCAGCAGTTTGGAGACTCGGCAGCCCCAGCATTTT. Its translation is CASSLETRQPQHF.

The table lists this clonotype with a few counts. The V call is TRBV5-5, the J call TRBJ2-7, with D possibly matching TRBD1 (6 bases). Matching the DNA end better, TRBJ2-5 makes the J call doubtful. The CDR3 is 15 residues long. CDR1 and CDR2 from the germline V gene are SGHKS and YYEKEE (reference sequence). The CDR3 DNA follows: TGTGCCAGCAGCTGGCCGGGACACCTCGGAAAGACCCAGTACTTC. Translation gives CASSWPGHLGKTQYF.